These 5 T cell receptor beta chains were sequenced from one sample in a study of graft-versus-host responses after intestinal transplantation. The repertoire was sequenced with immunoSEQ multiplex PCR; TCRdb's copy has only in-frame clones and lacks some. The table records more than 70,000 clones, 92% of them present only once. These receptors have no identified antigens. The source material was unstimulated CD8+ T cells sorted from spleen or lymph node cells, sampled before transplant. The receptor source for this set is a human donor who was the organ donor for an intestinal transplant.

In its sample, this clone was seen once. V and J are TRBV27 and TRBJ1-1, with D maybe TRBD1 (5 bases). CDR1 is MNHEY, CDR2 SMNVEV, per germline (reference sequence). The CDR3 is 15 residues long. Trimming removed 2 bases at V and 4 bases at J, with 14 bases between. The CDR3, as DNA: TGTGCCAGCAGTTTAATGGGACGGGGGATCACTGAAGCTTTCTTT. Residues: CASSLMGRGITEAFF.

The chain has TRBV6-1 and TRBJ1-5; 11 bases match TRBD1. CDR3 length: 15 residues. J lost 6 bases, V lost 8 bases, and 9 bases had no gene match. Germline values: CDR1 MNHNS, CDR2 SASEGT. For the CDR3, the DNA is TGTGCCAGCGTCTCCGGGACAGGGGGGAGTCAGCCCCAGCATTTT. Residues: CASVSGTGGSQPQHF.

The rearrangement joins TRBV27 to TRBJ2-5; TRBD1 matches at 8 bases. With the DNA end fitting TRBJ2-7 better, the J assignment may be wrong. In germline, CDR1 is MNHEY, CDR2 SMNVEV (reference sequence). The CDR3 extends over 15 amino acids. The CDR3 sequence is CASSLSWTGRHEQYF. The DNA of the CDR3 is TGTGCCAGCAGTTTATCTTGGACAGGGAGACACGAGCAGTACTTC.

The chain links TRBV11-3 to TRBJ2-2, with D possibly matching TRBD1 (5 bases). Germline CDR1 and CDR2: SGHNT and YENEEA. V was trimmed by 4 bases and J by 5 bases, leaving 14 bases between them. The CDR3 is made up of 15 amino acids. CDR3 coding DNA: TGTGCCAGCAGCTCGTGGCAGGGCGGTACCGGGGAGCTGTTTTTT. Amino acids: CASSSWQGGTGELFF.

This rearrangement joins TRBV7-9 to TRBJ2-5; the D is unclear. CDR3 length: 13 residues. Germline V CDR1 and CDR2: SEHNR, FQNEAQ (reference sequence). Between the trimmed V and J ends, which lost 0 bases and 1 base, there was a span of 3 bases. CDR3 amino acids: CASSLALQETQYF. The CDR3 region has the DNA TGTGCCAGCAGCTTAGCCCTCCAAGAGACCCAGTACTTC.